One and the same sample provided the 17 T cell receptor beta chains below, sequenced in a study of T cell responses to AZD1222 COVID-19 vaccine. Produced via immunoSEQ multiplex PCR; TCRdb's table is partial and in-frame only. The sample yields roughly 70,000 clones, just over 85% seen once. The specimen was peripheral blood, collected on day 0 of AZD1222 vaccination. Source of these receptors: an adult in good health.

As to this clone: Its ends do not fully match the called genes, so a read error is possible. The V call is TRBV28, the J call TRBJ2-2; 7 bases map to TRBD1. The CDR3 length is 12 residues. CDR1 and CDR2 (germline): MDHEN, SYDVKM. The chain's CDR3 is CASSLGQGVLFF. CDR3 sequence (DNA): TGTGCCAGCAGTTTAGGCCAGGGGGTGCTGTTTTTT. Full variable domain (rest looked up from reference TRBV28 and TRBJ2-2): DVKVTQSSRYLVKRTGEKVFLECVQDMDHENMFWYRQDPGLGLRLIYFSYDVKMKEKGDIPEGYSVSREKKERFSLILESASTNQTSMYLCASSLGQGVLFFGEGSRLTVL.

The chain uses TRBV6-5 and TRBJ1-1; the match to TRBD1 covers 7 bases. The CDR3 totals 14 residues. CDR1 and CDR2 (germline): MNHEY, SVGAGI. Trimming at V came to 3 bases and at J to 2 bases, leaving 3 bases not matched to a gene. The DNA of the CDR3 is TGTGCCAGCAGTTATCAGGGGGGAAACACTGAAGCTTTCTTT. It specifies CASSYQGGNTEAFF.

This chain's CDR3 is CASSPLTGTYGYTF. The CDR3 DNA follows: TGTGCCAGCAGCCCCTTGACAGGAACCTATGGCTACACCTTC. The chain is built from TRBV5-6 and TRBJ1-2, with D perhaps TRBD1 (6 bases). The V end lost 4 bases, the J end lost 4 bases, and 14 bases lay between the germline ends. Looked up from germline, CDR1 is SGHDT and CDR2 is YYEEEE. CDR3 length: 14 amino acids.

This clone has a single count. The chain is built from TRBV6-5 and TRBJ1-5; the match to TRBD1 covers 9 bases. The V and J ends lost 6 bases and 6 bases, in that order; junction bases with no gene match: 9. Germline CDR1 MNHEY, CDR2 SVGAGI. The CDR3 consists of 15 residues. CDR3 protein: CASRIGQGSFQPQHF. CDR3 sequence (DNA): TGTGCCAGCAGGATCGGACAGGGGAGTTTTCAGCCCCAGCATTTT.

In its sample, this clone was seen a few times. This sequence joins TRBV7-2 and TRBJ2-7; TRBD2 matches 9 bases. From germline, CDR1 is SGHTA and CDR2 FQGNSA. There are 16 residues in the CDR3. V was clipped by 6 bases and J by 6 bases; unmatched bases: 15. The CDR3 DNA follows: TGTGCCAGCAGTCCCACCTGGGGTAGCGGGAGTCGCGAGCAGTACTTC. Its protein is CASSPTWGSGSREQYF.

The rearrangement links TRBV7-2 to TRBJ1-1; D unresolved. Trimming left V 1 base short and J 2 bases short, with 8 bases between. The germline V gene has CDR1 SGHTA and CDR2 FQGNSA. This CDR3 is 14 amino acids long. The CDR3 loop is CASSLVVSNTEAFF. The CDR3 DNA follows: TGTGCCAGCAGCTTAGTTGTATCAAACACTGAAGCTTTCTTT.

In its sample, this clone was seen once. The CDR3 sequence: CASNTGDGSPLHF. Here the CDR3 DNA reads TGTGCCAGCAATACAGGGGACGGTTCACCCCTCCACTTT. V gene TRBV28 combines with J gene TRBJ1-6; TRBD1 matches at 7 bases. The CDR3 has 13 amino acids. With 7 bases clipped from V and 9 bases from J, the junction kept 6 bases outside the gene matches. Germline-derived CDR1 and CDR2 are MDHEN and SYDVKM.

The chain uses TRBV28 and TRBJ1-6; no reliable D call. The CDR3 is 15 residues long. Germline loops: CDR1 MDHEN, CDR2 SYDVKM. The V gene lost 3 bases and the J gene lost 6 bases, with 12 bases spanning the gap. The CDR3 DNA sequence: TGTGCCAGCAGTTTTAAGGGAGCGCTTAATTCACCCCTCCACTTT. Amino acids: CASSFKGALNSPLHF.

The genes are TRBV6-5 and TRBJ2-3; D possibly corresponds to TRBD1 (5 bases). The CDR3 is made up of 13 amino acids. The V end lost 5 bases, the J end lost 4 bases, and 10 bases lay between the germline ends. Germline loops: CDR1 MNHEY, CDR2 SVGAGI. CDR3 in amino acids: CASSNIQADTQYF. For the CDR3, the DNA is TGTGCCAGCAGTAACATACAGGCAGATACGCAGTATTTT.

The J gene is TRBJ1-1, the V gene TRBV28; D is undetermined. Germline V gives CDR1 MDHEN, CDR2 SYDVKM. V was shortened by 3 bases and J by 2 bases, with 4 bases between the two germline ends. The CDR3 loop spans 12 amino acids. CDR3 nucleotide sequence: TGTGCCAGCAGTTTGCTTAACACTGAAGCTTTCTTT. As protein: CASSLLNTEAFF. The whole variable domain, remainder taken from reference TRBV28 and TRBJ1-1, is DVKVTQSSRYLVKRTGEKVFLECVQDMDHENMFWYRQDPGLGLRLIYFSYDVKMKEKGDIPEGYSVSREKKERFSLILESASTNQTSMYLCASSLLNTEAFFGQGTRLTVV.

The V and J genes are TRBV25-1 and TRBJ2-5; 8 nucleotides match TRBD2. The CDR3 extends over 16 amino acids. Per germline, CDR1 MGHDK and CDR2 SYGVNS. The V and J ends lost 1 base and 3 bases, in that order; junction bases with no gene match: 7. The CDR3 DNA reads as TGTGCCAGCAGTGAATTTCCAGCGGGAGTTGAAGAGACCCAGTACTTC. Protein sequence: CASSEFPAGVEETQYF.

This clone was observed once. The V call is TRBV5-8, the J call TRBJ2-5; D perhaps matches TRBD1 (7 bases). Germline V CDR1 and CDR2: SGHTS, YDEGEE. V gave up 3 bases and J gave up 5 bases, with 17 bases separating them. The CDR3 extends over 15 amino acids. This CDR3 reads CASSSGGYSRETQYF. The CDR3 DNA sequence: TGTGCCAGCAGCTCAGGGGGGTACTCAAGGGAGACCCAGTACTTC.

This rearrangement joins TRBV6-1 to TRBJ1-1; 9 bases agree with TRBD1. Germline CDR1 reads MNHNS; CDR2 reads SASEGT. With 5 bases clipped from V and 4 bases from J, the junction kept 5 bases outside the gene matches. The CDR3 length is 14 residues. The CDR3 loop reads CASSRTGVSTEAFF. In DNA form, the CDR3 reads TGTGCCAGCAGTCGGACAGGGGTAAGCACTGAAGCTTTCTTT.

The CDR3 is CASSLLQREQFF. Written as DNA, the CDR3 is TGTGCCAGCAGTTTATTACAGAGGGAGCAGTTCTTC. This rearrangement joins TRBV28 to TRBJ2-1; D is unclear. Germline V gives CDR1 MDHEN, CDR2 SYDVKM. V gave up 1 base and J gave up 10 bases, with 8 bases separating them. CDR3 length equals 12 residues.

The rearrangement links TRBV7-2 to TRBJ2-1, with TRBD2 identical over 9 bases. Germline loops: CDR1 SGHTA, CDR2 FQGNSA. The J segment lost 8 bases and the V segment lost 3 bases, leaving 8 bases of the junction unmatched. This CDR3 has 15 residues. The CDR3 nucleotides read TGTGCCAGCAGCTTCGCGGGGGGGAACGAGGATGAGCAGTTCTTC. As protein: CASSFAGGNEDEQFF. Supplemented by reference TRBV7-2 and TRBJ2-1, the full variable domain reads GAGVSQSPSNKVTEKGKDVELRCDPISGHTALYWYRQSLGQGLEFLIYFQGNSAPDKSGLPSDRFSAERTGGSVSTLTIQRTQQEDSAVYLCASSFAGGNEDEQFFGPGTRLTVL.

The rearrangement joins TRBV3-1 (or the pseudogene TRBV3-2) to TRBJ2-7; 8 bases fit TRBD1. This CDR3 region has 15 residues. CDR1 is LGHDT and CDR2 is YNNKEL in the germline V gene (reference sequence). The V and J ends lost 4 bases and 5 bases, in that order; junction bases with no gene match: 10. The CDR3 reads CASSPRTGIFNEQYF. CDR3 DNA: TGTGCCAGCAGCCCACGGACAGGGATCTTTAACGAGCAGTACTTC.

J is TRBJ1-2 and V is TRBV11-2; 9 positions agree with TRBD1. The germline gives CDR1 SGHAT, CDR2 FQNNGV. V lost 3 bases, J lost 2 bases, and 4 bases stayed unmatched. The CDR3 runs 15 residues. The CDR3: CASSLGQGPNYGYTF. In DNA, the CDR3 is TGTGCCAGCAGCTTGGGACAGGGACCCAACTATGGCTACACCTTC.